One sample yielded the 2 T cell receptor beta chains listed below, sequenced in a study of OX40 agonist ivuxolimab in advanced cancers. The repertoire was sequenced with immunoSEQ multiplex PCR; TCRdb's copy has only in-frame clones and lacks some. The sample lists about 70,000 clones, about 89% occurring once. The starting material was CD4+ or CD8+ T cells sorted from blood, obtained in a trial of the OX40 agonist ivuxolimab. The receptors here all came from an adult with an advanced solid tumor such as melanoma, head and neck, liver or kidney cancer.

V gene TRBV28 combines with J gene TRBJ1-2, with TRBD1 identical over 7 bases. The CDR3 spans 13 residues. J was trimmed by 3 bases and V by 3 bases; bases with no gene match: 1. CDR1 is MDHEN, CDR2 SYDVKM, per germline. The CDR3 DNA sequence: TGTGCCAGCAGTTTTGGGACAGACTATGGCTACACCTTC. This codes for CASSFGTDYGYTF.

The rearrangement links TRBV28 to TRBJ1-2; D possibly corresponds to TRBD1 (5 bases). V was trimmed by 4 bases and J by 6 bases, leaving 9 bases between them. The length of the CDR3 is 12 residues. Germline CDR1 and CDR2: MDHEN and SYDVKM. In DNA form, the CDR3 reads TGTGCCAGCAGTTCAGGGAGAAATGGCTACACCTTC. Its protein is CASSSGRNGYTF.